What follows are 3 T cell receptor beta chains derived from one specimen sequenced in a study of graft-versus-host responses after intestinal transplantation. The table came from immunoSEQ multiplex PCR; TCRdb's copy has only in-frame clones and leaves some out. The sample has around 69,000 clones, around 89% seen once. Their cognate antigens are unknown. The specimen was unstimulated CD8+ T cells sorted from spleen or lymph node cells, collected before transplant. The receptors were gathered from a human donor who was the organ donor for an intestinal transplant.

The chain joins TRBV7-9 to TRBJ1-2, with D possibly TRBD1 on 6 matching bases. From germline, CDR1 is SEHNR and CDR2 FQNEAQ (reference sequence). There are 14 residues in the CDR3. V was shortened by 3 bases and J by 3 bases, with 11 bases between the two germline ends. The CDR3 region has the DNA TGTGCCAGCAGCTTCGGGGGGGCGGACTATGGCTACACCTTC. It specifies CASSFGGADYGYTF.

The chain employs TRBV19 and TRBJ2-1; 10 nucleotides line up with TRBD1. This CDR3 spans 14 amino acids. The junction had 4 bases not matched to a gene; V was cut back by 7 bases and J by 4 bases. Germline CDR1 reads LNHDA; CDR2 reads SQIVND (reference sequence). CDR3 in amino acids: CASTGDRGYNEQFF. The CDR3 DNA follows: TGTGCCAGTACAGGGGACAGGGGATACAATGAGCAGTTCTTC.

The chain combines TRBV2 with TRBJ2-5; TRBD1 aligns across 8 bases. The CDR3 runs to 12 residues. From germline, CDR1 is SNHLY and CDR2 FYNNEI. V lost 8 bases to trimming and J lost 5 bases; unmatched junction nucleotides: 4. CDR3 residues: CASLHRGETQYF. The CDR3 nucleotides read TGTGCCAGCCTGCACAGGGGGGAGACCCAGTACTTC. Variable domain in full (rest from reference TRBV2 and TRBJ2-5): EPEVTQTPSHQVTQMGQEVILRCVPISNHLYFYWYRQILGQKVEFLVSFYNNEISEKSEIFDDQFSVERPDGSNFTLKIRSTKLEDSAMYFCASLHRGETQYFGPGTRLLVL.